This TCR beta chain was sequenced in a study of T cells expressing NK-cell markers. In the study overall: It was sorted CD3+CD56-NKG2C+, CD3+CD56+NKG2C- and CD3+CD56+NKG2C+ T cells that provided the TCR beta repertoires. Eight donors were sequenced, seven testing HCMV-seropositive and one testing seronegative.

Each CDR3 protein gets one entry in TCRdb, which reprocessed the 5' RACE reads and gives no DNA. Here the sample table reports roughly 420,000 distinct CDR3 sequences. Notes on this clonotype: Antigen unknown.

Study findings and constraints: The same clonotypes also predominated in the CD3+CD56-NKG2C+ fraction of several donors. Nothing established the HCMV specificity of expanded NKG2C+ T cell clones.

This CDR3 is 13 amino acids long. Per germline, CDR1 SQVTM and CDR2 ANQGSEA. Specimen: blood T cells: a sorted CD56 or NKG2C T cell subset, CD4+ or CD8+ T cells, or bulk PBMC T cells (not recorded which). The chain links TRBV29-1 to TRBJ2-7; as DNA is missing, the TRBD2 call by TCRdb cannot be tested. The receptor's source is a woman between 18 and 69 years old in good health. The CDR3 protein is CSVLDSSSYEQYF.